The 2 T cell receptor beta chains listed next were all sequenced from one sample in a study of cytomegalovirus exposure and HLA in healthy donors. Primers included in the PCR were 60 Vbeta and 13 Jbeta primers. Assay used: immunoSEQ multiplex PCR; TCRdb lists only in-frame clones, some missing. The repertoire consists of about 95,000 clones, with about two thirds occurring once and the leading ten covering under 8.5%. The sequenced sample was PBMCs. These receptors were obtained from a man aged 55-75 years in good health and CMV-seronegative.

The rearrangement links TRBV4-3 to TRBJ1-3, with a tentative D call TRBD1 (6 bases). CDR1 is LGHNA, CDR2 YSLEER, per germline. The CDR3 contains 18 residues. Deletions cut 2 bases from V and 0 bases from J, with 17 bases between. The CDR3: CASSQRSQGMSSGNTIYF. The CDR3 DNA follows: TGCGCCAGCAGCCAAAGGTCACAGGGCATGAGCTCTGGAAACACCATATATTTT.

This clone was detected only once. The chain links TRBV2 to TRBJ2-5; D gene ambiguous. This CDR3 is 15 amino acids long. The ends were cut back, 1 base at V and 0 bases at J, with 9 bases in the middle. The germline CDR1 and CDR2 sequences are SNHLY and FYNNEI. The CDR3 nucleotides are TGTGCCAGCAGTGAAGACTTAGAGTACCAAGAGACCCAGTACTTC. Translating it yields CASSEDLEYQETQYF.